This TCR beta chain originates from a study of T cells expressing NK-cell markers (dated by TCRdb to 2020 to 2022). For the wider study: In sorted CD3+CD56+NKG2C+, CD3+CD56+NKG2C- and CD3+CD56-NKG2C+ T-cell subsets from eight or nine donors, TCR beta-chain repertoires were profiled. Among the eight sequenced donors, seven were HCMV-seropositive and one was HCMV-seronegative. Randomly selected healthy volunteers, three men and five women, were used as the eight sequenced donors. The libraries were sequenced on Illumina HiSeq 2000/2500, MiSeq or NextSeq, producing 2 x 150 bp reads.

The instrument was an Illumina HiSeq 2000. TCR beta cDNA libraries were made by 5'RACE template switching that added a universal primer site and unique molecular identifiers. Synthesis of cDNA was primed from the TCR beta constant segment and was followed by two consecutive PCR amplification steps. The authors' analysis ran thus. MIGEC handled demultiplexing of the reads and grouping by UMI, while MiTCR was used to assemble and quantify clonotypes. To exclude erroneous sequences, any TCR cDNA sequence not supported by at least two reads was discarded. Downstream repertoire analysis used the tcR package, and clonotypes were matched across fractions by CDR3 nucleotide sequence plus V segment. VDJmatch was used to annotate antigen specificity against VDJdb, with one amino acid substitution in CDR3 allowed. TCRdb reprocessed the reads; each CDR3 protein sequence makes one entry, and DNA is unavailable. The V and J calls follow TCRdb's processing rather than the paper's. This sample's table has entries for about 160,000 distinct CDR3 sequences. The top ten constitute 18% of the sample.

Regarding this clonotype: The target of this receptor is not known.

To determine HCMV serostatus, a commercial ELISA kit was used to detect HCMV-specific IgG in serum. Peripheral blood mononuclear cells were isolated from blood by Ficoll density gradient centrifugation. Broad study findings and their caveats: Those dominant clonotypes were again the most abundant among CD3+CD56-NKG2C+ cells in a few donors, at 28.3-60.1%. For roughly six donors, the dominant CD3+CD56+NKG2C+ clonotypes were among the top 10 CD8+ clonotypes and accounted for about 1.0-7.0% of CD8+ T cells. Whether the expanded NKG2C-expressing T cell clones were specific for HCMV antigens remained unclear.

The CDR1 and CDR2 encoded by the germline V gene are SGDLS and YYNGEE. CDR3 length: 14 amino acids, cysteine to phenylalanine. No DNA has been recorded. The V and J genes are TRBV9 and TRBJ2-2. Source material: blood T cells: a sorted CD56 or NKG2C T cell subset, CD4+ or CD8+ T cells, or bulk PBMC T cells (not recorded which). The clonotype comes from a woman between 18 and 70 years old in good health. The CDR3 here reads CASSVDRNTGELFF.